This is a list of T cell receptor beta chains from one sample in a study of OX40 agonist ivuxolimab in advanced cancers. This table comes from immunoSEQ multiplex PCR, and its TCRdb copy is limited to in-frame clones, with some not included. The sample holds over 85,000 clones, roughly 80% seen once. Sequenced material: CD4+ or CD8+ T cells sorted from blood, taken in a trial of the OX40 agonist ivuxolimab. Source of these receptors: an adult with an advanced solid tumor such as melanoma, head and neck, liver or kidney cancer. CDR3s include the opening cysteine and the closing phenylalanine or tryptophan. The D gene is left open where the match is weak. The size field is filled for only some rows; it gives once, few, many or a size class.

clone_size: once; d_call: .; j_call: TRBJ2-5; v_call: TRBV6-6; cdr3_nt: TGTGCCAGCAGCCCTGGACAAGAGACCCAGTACTTC; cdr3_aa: CASSPGQETQYF
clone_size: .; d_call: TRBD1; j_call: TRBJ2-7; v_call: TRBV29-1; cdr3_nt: TGCAGCGTTGAAGCGGACAGGGGAGGCGAGCAGTACTTC; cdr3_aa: CSVEADRGGEQYF
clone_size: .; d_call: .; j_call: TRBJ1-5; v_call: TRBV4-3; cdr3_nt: TGCGCCAGCAGCCAAGTGGTAGGGGGTATGCAGCCCCAGCATTTT; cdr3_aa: CASSQVVGGMQPQHF
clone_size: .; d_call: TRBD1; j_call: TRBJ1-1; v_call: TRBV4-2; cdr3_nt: TGTGCCAGCAGCCAAGATCCAGGGGGAGGGGAAGGAGACACTGAAGCTTTCTTT; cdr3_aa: CASSQDPGGGEGDTEAFF
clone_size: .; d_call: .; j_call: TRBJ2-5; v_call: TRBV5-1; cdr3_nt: TGCGCCAGCAGCTTGGTGGCAGGGAGTCAGACCCAGTACTTC; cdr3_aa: CASSLVAGSQTQYF
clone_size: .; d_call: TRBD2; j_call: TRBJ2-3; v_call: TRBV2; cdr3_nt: TGTGCCAGCAGGGTGCGGCCGGGACTAGCGACAGATACGCAGTATTTT; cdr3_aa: CASRVRPGLATDTQYF
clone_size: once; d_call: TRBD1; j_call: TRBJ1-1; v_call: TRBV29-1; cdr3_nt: TGCAGCGCCCTCCTGGGACAGGTTGACGCTTTCTTT; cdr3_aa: CSALLGQVDAFF
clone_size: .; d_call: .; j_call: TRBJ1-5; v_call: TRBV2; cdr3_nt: TGTGCCAGTACTCAAGGGGTGGATCAGCCCCAGCATTTT; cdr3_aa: CASTQGVDQPQHF
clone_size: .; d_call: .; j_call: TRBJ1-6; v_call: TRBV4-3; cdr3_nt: TGCGCCAGCAGCCAAGGTCCCGGGACTAGGGATTCACCCCTCCACTTT; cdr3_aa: CASSQGPGTRDSPLHF
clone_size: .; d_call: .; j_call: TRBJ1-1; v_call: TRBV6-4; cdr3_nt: TGTGCCAGCAGTGCGGGACAAAACACTGAAGCTTTCTTT; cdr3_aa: CASSAGQNTEAFF
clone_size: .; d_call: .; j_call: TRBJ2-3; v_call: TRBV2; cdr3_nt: TGTGCCAGCAGTAAAAATGGACAGAAACCCACAGATACGCAGTATTTT; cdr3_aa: CASSKNGQKPTDTQYF
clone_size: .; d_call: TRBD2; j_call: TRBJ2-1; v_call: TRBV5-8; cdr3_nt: TGTGCCAGCAGCCGTACCGGGACTAGCGGGAGGAGAACCTACAATGAGCAGTTCTTC; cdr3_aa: CASSRTGTSGRRTYNEQFF
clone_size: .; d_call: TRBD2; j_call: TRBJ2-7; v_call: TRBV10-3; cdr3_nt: TGTGCCATCGGTCAGCGGGAGGGGTACGAGCAGTACTTC; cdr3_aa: CAIGQREGYEQYF
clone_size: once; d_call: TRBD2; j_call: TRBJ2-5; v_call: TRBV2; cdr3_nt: TGTGCCAGCAGAGCGGGACGGAACCAAGAGACCCAGTACTTC; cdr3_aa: CASRAGRNQETQYF
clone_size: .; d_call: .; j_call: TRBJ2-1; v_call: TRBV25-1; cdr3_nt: TGTGCCAGCAGTGGTCCAGGACGAAATGAGCAGTTCTTC; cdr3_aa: CASSGPGRNEQFF
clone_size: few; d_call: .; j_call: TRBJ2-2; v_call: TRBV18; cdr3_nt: TGTGCCAGCTCACCACAATTCGGGGAGCTGTTTTTT; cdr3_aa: CASSPQFGELFF
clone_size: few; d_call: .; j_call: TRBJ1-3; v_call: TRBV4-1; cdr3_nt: TGCGCCAGCAGCCACCCTCTCACGAACACCATATATTTT; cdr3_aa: CASSHPLTNTIYF
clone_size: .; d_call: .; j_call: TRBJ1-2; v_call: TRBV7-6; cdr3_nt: TGTGCCAGCAGCTTAGGGCCCCAGCTCTATGGCTACACCTTC; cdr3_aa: CASSLGPQLYGYTF
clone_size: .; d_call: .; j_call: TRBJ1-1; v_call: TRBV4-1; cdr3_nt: TGCGCCAGCAGCCGATTAGGGGACACTGAAGCTTTCTTT; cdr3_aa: CASSRLGDTEAFF
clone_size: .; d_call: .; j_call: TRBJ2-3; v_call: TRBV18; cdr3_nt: TGTGCCAGCTCACGAGCCGGGGGAGATACGCAGTATTTT; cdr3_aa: CASSRAGGDTQYF
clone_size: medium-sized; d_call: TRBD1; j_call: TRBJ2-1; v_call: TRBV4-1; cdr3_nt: TGCGCCAGCAGCCACGAGGGAAGACGAGACAGGGTCTACAATGAGCAGTTCTTC; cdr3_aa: CASSHEGRRDRVYNEQFF
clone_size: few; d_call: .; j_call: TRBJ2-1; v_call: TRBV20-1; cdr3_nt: TGCAGTGCTAGCTACAATGAGCAGTTCTTC; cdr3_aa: CSASYNEQFF
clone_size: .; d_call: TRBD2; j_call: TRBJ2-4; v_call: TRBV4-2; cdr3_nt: TGTGCCAGCAGCCAAGTTTTTGCCCTAGCGGACAAAAACATTCAGTACTTC; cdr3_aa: CASSQVFALADKNIQYF
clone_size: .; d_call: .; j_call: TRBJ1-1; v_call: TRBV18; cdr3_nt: TGTGCCAGCTCACCCCAGGTTACCGGGGGCACTGAAGCTTTCTTT; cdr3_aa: CASSPQVTGGTEAFF
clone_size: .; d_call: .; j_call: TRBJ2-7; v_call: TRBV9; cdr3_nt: TGTGCCAGCAGCGCTAAACAGACGATGGGCGAGCAGTACTTC; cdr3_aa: CASSAKQTMGEQYF
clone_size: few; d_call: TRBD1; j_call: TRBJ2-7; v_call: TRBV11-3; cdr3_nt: TGTGCCAGCAGCAGACGGACAGGGGTAAGTCTTACCGAAGCCTACGAGCAGTACTTC; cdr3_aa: CASSRRTGVSLTEAYEQYF
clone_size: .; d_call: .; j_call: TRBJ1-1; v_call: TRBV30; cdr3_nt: TGTGCCTGGAGCACAAGTAGCTCTGAAGCTTTCTTT; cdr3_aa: CAWSTSSSEAFF
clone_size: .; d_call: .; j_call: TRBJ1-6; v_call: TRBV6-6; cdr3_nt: TGTGCCAGCACCCACGGGCAGGCTAATTCACCCCTCCACTTT; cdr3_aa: CASTHGQANSPLHF
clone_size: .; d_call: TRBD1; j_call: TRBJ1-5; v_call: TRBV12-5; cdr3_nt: TGTGCTAGTGCCGAGACAGGGGCGGTAGGCCAGCCCCAGCATTTT; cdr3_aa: CASAETGAVGQPQHF
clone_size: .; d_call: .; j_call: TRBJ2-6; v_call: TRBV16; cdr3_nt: TGTGCCAGCAGCCAGGCAGTTAACTCTGGGGCCAACGTCCTGACTTTC; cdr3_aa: CASSQAVNSGANVLTF
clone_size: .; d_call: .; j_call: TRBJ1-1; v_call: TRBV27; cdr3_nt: TGTGCCAGCAGTTTATTAGGTCTGAACACTGAAGCTTTCTTT; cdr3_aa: CASSLLGLNTEAFF